This T cell receptor (beta chain) appears in the sequencing data of a study of cytomegalovirus exposure and HLA in healthy donors. Findings and limits, study-wide: It was reportedly the case that the classifier diagnosed cytomegalovirus status with high specificity and sensitivity. Across donors, presence/absence analyses took sequencing depth to be roughly uniform. Researchers had no immune exposure information except CMV serostatus available.

This CDR3 spans 17 amino acids. Germline loops: CDR1 SGHVS, CDR2 FNYEAQ. V was pared by 1 base and J by 0 bases, with 13 bases between. Primers included in the PCR were 60 Vbeta and 13 Jbeta primers. Sequenced by immunoSEQ multiplex PCR; TCRdb stores in-frame clones only, minus some. The profile shows around 170,000 clones, over 65% of them singletons. This clone was recorded once. Its antigen is unknown. This TCR derives from a man between 18 and 29 years old in good health and CMV-seronegative. Specimen: PBMCs. The rearrangement joins TRBV7-6 to TRBJ1-5; D ambiguous. CDR3 DNA: TGTGCCAGCAGCTTAGTTTTACGGATAGCTAGCAATCAGCCCCAGCATTTT. Its protein product is CASSLVLRIASNQPQHF.